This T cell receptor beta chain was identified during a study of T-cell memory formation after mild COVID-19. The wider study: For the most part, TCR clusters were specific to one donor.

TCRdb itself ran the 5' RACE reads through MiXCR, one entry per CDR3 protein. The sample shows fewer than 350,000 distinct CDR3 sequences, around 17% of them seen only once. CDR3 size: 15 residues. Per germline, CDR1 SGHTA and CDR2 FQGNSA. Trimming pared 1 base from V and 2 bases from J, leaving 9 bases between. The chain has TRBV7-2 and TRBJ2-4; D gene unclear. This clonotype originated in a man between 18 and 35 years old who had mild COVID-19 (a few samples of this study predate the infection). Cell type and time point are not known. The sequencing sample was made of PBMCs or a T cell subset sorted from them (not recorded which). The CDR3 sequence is CASSLDGTTKNIQYF. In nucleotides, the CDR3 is TGTGCCAGCAGCTTAGATGGTACGACCAAAAACATTCAGTACTTC.